Shown below are 3 T cell receptor beta chains from a single sample sequenced in a study of OX40 agonist ivuxolimab in advanced cancers. Produced via immunoSEQ multiplex PCR; TCRdb's table is partial and in-frame only. In the table there are some 50,000 clones, approximately 80% of which are singletons. Sequenced material: CD4+ or CD8+ T cells sorted from blood, taken in a trial of the OX40 agonist ivuxolimab. These receptors all come from an adult with an advanced solid tumor such as melanoma, head and neck, liver or kidney cancer.

The chain recombines TRBV5-4 with TRBJ2-5; 9 bases fit TRBD1. CDR1 is SGHNT, CDR2 YYREEE, per germline (reference sequence). V shed 2 bases and J 2 bases; nucleotides not matched to a gene: 7. The CDR3 has 16 amino acids. The CDR3 region has the DNA TGTGCCAGCAGCTTCCCGGGACAGGGAGGACAAGAGACCCAGTACTTC. It encodes CASSFPGQGGQETQYF.

The rearrangement links TRBV5-6 to TRBJ2-1; 11 bases agree with TRBD1. CDR1 SGHDT and CDR2 YYEEEE come from the germline V gene. There are 15 residues in the CDR3. V gave up 2 bases and J gave up 6 bases; unmatched junction bases: 4. The CDR3 bases are TGTGCCAGCAGCTTCGGGACAGGGGGAGGCAATGAGCAGTTCTTC. Its protein is CASSFGTGGGNEQFF.

J is TRBJ1-1 and V is TRBV6-5, with D uncertain. The ends were cut back, 5 bases at V and 7 bases at J, with 17 bases in the middle. CDR1 and CDR2 (germline): MNHEY, SVGAGI. The CDR3 sequence is 14 residues long. The CDR3 DNA sequence: TGTGCCAGCAGTCCGCCGGGGTTGCCTCGTGAAGCTTTCTTT. Its protein product is CASSPPGLPREAFF.